These 28 T cell receptor beta chains were all obtained from the same sample, sequenced in a study of response to subunit inactivated influenza vaccine. A single record per CDR3 protein comes from TCRdb applying MiXCR to the RT-PCR reads. This sample has 500,000 to 600,000 distinct CDR3 sequences, with more than 15% found just once. This material consisted of CD4+ T cells sorted from PBMCs, taken around 25 months after vaccination. Receptor source: a man between 50 and 69 years old who received an inactivated influenza vaccine.

This clonotype was recorded a few times. V is TRBV10-1 and J is TRBJ2-3; D is uncertain. Germline assignment: CDR1 WNHNN and CDR2 SYGVQD (reference sequence). Trimming pared 6 bases from V and 6 bases from J, leaving 13 bases between. The length of the CDR3 is 13 residues. CDR3: CASSPQLMDTQYF. CDR3 nucleotide sequence: TGCGCCAGCAGCCCTCAACTGATGGATACGCAGTATTTT.

The J gene is TRBJ2-5, the V gene TRBV25-1; D not certain. Trimming removed 4 bases at V and 4 bases at J, with 10 bases between. The CDR3 runs to 13 residues. Germline CDR1 reads MGHDK; CDR2 reads SYGVNS. The DNA for the CDR3 is TGTGCCAGCAGTGTTCAGGACCCAGAGACCCAGTACTTC. Translating gives CASSVQDPETQYF.

The V gene is TRBV6-5, the J gene TRBJ2-7; D may be TRBD2 (5 bases). Germline-derived CDR1 and CDR2 are MNHEY and SVGAGI. Trimming shortened V by 0 bases and J by 4 bases, and 13 bases separated the two germline ends. This CDR3 is built from 15 residues. The CDR3 loop is CASSYSYGEAYEQYF. In DNA, the CDR3 is TGTGCCAGCAGTTACTCGTACGGGGAAGCTTACGAGCAGTACTTC.

The chain has TRBV5-6 and TRBJ2-3; D tentatively reads TRBD1 or TRBD2 (5 bases each). The CDR3 runs 14 residues. Per germline, CDR1 SGHDT and CDR2 YYEEEE. Deletions cut 6 bases from V and 5 bases from J, with 16 bases between. The chain's CDR3 is CASTRDGRGDTQYF. In nucleotides, the CDR3 is TGTGCCAGCACCCGGGACGGGCGTGGAGATACGCAGTATTTT. Full variable domain (outside the CDR3, taken from reference TRBV5-6 and TRBJ2-3): DAGVTQSPTHLIKTRGQQVTLRCSPKSGHDTVSWYQQALGQGPQFIFQYYEEEERQRGNFPDRFSGHQFPNYSSELNVNALLLGDSALYLCASTRDGRGDTQYFGPGTRLTVL.

This clonotype was seen only a few times. The chain employs TRBV7-2 and TRBJ2-3, with 9 bases matching TRBD2. The CDR3 consists of 17 residues. Germline V CDR1 and CDR2: SGHTA, FQGNSA. With V trimmed by 2 bases and J by 1 base, 7 bases remained unmatched. CDR3 DNA: TGTGCCAGCAGCTTACTCCAGCGGACTAGCGGCACAGATACGCAGTATTTT. It translates to CASSLLQRTSGTDTQYF.

This clonotype was seen a handful of times. The V gene is TRBV6-2 or TRBV6-3, the J gene TRBJ2-3; 9 bases map to TRBD2. Germline V lookup: CDR1 MNHEY, CDR2 SVGEGT. Trimming cost V 0 bases and J 8 bases; bases outside gene matches: 15. The CDR3 runs to 18 residues. The CDR3: CASSYSSGSGGLPTTQYF. The CDR3 nucleotides read TGTGCCAGCAGTTACTCGAGTGGTAGCGGGGGACTACCGACTACGCAGTATTTT.

Only a few counts were recorded for this clonotype. V is TRBV10-3 and J is TRBJ2-2; 8 positions match TRBD1. CDR3 length: 14 amino acids. The trim removed 10 bases at V and 0 bases at J, leaving 4 bases unmatched. Per germline, CDR1 ENHRY and CDR2 SYGVKD. The CDR3 sequence is CATRQGTNTGELFF. CDR3 coding DNA: TGTGCCACTCGACAGGGGACGAACACCGGGGAGCTGTTTTTT.

This clonotype has only a few counts. The chain joins TRBV21-1 to TRBJ2-7; the DNA was not used to check the table's D call, TRBD1. TRBV21-1 is listed as a pseudogene. This CDR3 contains 14 residues. CDR3 sequence reads: CASSKAMSTSEQYF. The CDR3 bases are TGTGCCAGCAGCAAAGCGATGTCCACCAGCGAGCAGTACTTC.

This clonotype appeared a few times. The chain has TRBV10-3 and TRBJ2-3; TRBD2 aligns across 9 bases. The CDR3 sequence is 15 residues long. Germline lookup yields CDR1 ENHRY and CDR2 SYGVKD. V lost 7 bases, J lost 4 bases, and 9 bases stayed unmatched. DNA of the CDR3: TGTGCCATCAATCGTTCTAGCGGGAAGGCAGATACGCAGTATTTT. It translates to CAINRSSGKADTQYF.

Concerning this clonotype: A clone one base away is much larger, so this may be a read error. The conserved phenylalanine or tryptophan normally closing the CDR3 is absent here, so this likely arose from a read error. The gene calls are TRBV20-1 and TRBJ2-7; D uncertain. The CDR3 runs 13 residues. Deletions cut 2 bases from V and 3 bases from J, with 11 bases between. Germline CDR1 is DFQATT and CDR2 is SNEGSKA (reference sequence). The CDR3 DNA follows: TGCAGTGCTAGATACCCCCTAGTCTACGAGCAGTACTGC. Amino acid sequence: CSARYPLVYEQYC.

This clonotype was counted only a few times. J is TRBJ2-5 and V is TRBV6-2 or TRBV6-3; D uncertain. The CDR3 contains 16 residues. V lost 5 bases to trimming and J lost 5 bases, with 21 bases between them. Germline V gene sequence: CDR1 MNHEY, CDR2 SVGEGT. CDR3 DNA: TGTGCCAGCAGTCCCCTCGGACGCAGAGGTTCGGAGACCCAGTACTTC. Protein: CASSPLGRRGSETQYF.

CDR3 DNA: TGTGCCAGCAGCTTCACGGGACAGTTGTCCTACGAGCAGTACTTC. It translates to CASSFTGQLSYEQYF. The chain is built from TRBV7-2 and TRBJ2-7, with 7 bases that match TRBD1. The CDR3 consists of 15 residues. Germline CDR1 is SGHTA and CDR2 is FQGNSA. The junction had 6 bases not matched to a gene; V was cut back by 3 bases and J by 1 base.

The rearrangement links TRBV7-2 to TRBJ1-2, with no clear D. The V gene lost 2 bases and the J gene lost 8 bases, with 6 bases spanning the gap. CDR1 is SGHTA, CDR2 FQGNSA, per germline. The CDR3 extends over 11 amino acids. CDR3 sequence reads: CASSLFSGYTF. DNA of the CDR3: TGTGCCAGCAGCTTATTCTCCGGCTACACCTTC.

This clonotype was recorded a few times. The chain links TRBV7-2 to TRBJ2-7; 8 positions agree with TRBD1. The CDR3 is made up of 14 amino acids. Germline values: CDR1 SGHTA, CDR2 FQGNSA. Losses at the gene ends were 5 bases for V and 2 bases for J; bases not matched to a gene: 5. The CDR3 here is CASSVTGGPYEQYF. CDR3 nucleotide sequence: TGTGCCAGCAGCGTAACAGGGGGTCCCTACGAGCAGTACTTC.

There are a few counts of this clonotype. This chain links TRBV12-3 or TRBV12-4 with TRBJ1-4; unclear D gene. The CDR3 runs 14 residues. V was pared by 2 bases and J by 7 bases, with 11 bases between. The CDR3 region is CASSLKSLGEKLFF. The DNA for the CDR3 is TGTGCCAGCAGTTTAAAATCCTTGGGTGAAAAACTGTTTTTT.

The V gene is TRBV7-2, the J gene TRBJ2-5; 11 bases agree with TRBD2. The J segment lost 5 bases and the V segment lost 5 bases, leaving 7 bases of the junction unmatched. The CDR3 contains 15 residues. CDR1 and CDR2 from the germline V gene are SGHTA and FQGNSA. CDR3 amino acids: CASSIHSGGAETQYF. For the CDR3, the DNA is TGTGCCAGCAGCATACATAGCGGGGGGGCGGAGACCCAGTACTTC.

This clonotype was detected only a few times. This chain uses TRBV7-9 with TRBJ1-4, with a weak D call TRBD1 (6 bases). Trimming cost V 4 bases and J 7 bases, with 16 bases left between them. This CDR3 comprises 15 residues. Germline CDR1 and CDR2: SEHNR and FQNEAQ (reference sequence). This chain's CDR3 is CASSSHTGSSEKLFF. CDR3 DNA: TGTGCCAGCAGCTCCCATACAGGGTCGAGTGAAAAACTGTTTTTT.

This chain uses TRBV3-1 with TRBJ2-4, with TRBD2 matching over 8 bases. Germline V gene lookup returns CDR1 LGHDT and CDR2 YNNKEL (reference sequence). V lost 4 bases, J lost 8 bases, and 10 bases stayed unmatched. CDR3 size: 15 residues. Written as DNA, the CDR3 is TGTGCCAGCAGCCGAAATTTAGCGGGAATTGACATTCAGTACTTC. Protein product: CASSRNLAGIDIQYF.

This clonotype was detected only a few times. V is TRBV20-1 and J is TRBJ2-3, with 11 bases identical to TRBD2. V dropped 3 bases and J dropped 2; count of bases not matched to a gene: 7. The germline CDR1 and CDR2 sequences are DFQATT and SNEGSKA (reference sequence). The CDR3 loop spans 16 amino acids. The CDR3 is CSARGTSGGITDTQYF. The DNA of the CDR3 is TGCAGTGCTAGGGGCACTAGCGGGGGCATCACAGATACGCAGTATTTT.

This clonotype appeared many times. The V and J genes are TRBV4-3 and TRBJ2-3; D unclear. V lost 0 bases, J lost 4 bases, and 11 bases lay in between. This CDR3 is built from 15 residues. The germline CDR1 and CDR2 sequences are LGHNA and YSLEER. CDR3 region: CASSQDTTGSDTQYF. In DNA, the CDR3 is TGCGCCAGCAGCCAAGATACCACTGGGTCAGATACGCAGTATTTT.

This clonotype appeared many times. The chain uses TRBV12-3 or TRBV12-4 and TRBJ1-2; tentatively, D is TRBD1 (6 bases). Trimming took 6 bases from V and 6 from J, leaving 20 bases between them. The CDR3 covers 15 residues. The CDR3 protein is CASSRGGLSGHGYTF. The CDR3 nucleotides are TGTGCCAGCAGCCGAGGGGGGTTGTCAGGTCATGGCTACACCTTC.

This clonotype was seen repeatedly, ten times or more. The chain carries TRBV18 and TRBJ2-7; D is perhaps TRBD2 (6 bases). The length of the CDR3 is 14 residues. The germline V and J ends were trimmed by 3 bases and 2 bases, with 11 bases remaining between them. Germline CDR1 KGHSH, CDR2 LQKENI. In DNA, the CDR3 is TGTGCCAGCTCACCGAATAGCGGTACCTACGAGCAGTACTTC. This sequence encodes CASSPNSGTYEQYF.

CDR3: CASSWTGEGGYTF. The CDR3 region has the DNA TGTGCCAGCAGCTGGACAGGGGAAGGCGGCTACACCTTC. The J gene is TRBJ1-2, the V gene TRBV7-9; 9 nucleotides line up with TRBD1. Losses at the gene ends were 4 bases for V and 8 bases for J; bases not matched to a gene: 5. Germline values: CDR1 SEHNR, CDR2 FQNEAQ (reference sequence). The CDR3 has 13 residues.

This clonotype has more than one count but fewer than ten. The V and J genes are TRBV20-1 and TRBJ2-3, with a possible D match to TRBD2 (6 bases). Germline V gene data show CDR1 as DFQATT and CDR2 as SNEGSKA (reference sequence). V gave up 4 bases and J gave up 0 bases, with 20 bases separating them. The CDR3 has 17 residues. CDR3 sequence: CSAKGVGGTSSTDTQYF. Here the CDR3 DNA reads TGCAGTGCTAAGGGTGTTGGAGGGACTTCTAGCACAGATACGCAGTATTTT.

The V and J genes are TRBV3-1 and TRBJ2-2; unclear D gene. Germline V gives CDR1 LGHDT, CDR2 YNNKEL (reference sequence). The germline V and J ends were trimmed by 8 bases and 0 bases, with 10 bases remaining between them. The CDR3 has 14 residues. The CDR3 DNA is TGTGCCAGCCACCCAAAGACGAACACCGGGGAGCTGTTTTTT. Translated: CASHPKTNTGELFF.

This clonotype was observed a few times. The J gene is TRBJ2-7, the V gene TRBV7-9, with a weak D call TRBD2 (5 bases). The V end lost 1 base, the J end lost 0 bases, and 10 bases lay between the germline ends. The CDR3 totals 15 residues. Germline V gene data show CDR1 as SEHNR and CDR2 as FQNEAQ (reference sequence). The DNA of the CDR3 is TGTGCCAGCAGCTTAGGCTGGAGGAGCTCCTACGAGCAGTACTTC. It yields the protein CASSLGWRSSYEQYF.

The chain is built from TRBV9 and TRBJ1-3, with 7 bases matching TRBD1. In germline, CDR1 is SGDLS, CDR2 YYNGEE. Trimming took 4 bases from V and 4 from J; bases not matched to a gene: 14. CDR3 length: 17 amino acids. The CDR3 nucleotides are TGTGCCAGCAGCTACGGGGCAGGGGGTTCAGGGGGAAACACCATATATTTT. It yields the protein CASSYGAGGSGGNTIYF.

Only a few counts were recorded for this clonotype. The chain links TRBV4-2 to TRBJ2-1, with D unresolved. This CDR3 contains 16 residues. The germline V gene encodes CDR1 LGHNA and CDR2 YNFKEQ. V was pared by 1 base and J by 1 base, with 11 bases between. The CDR3 protein is CASSQGPGRSYNEQFF. The CDR3 DNA reads TGTGCCAGCAGCCAAGGTCCTGGACGATCCTACAATGAGCAGTTCTTC.